The 13 T cell receptor beta chains presented below share a single source sample, sequenced in a study of blood T cell repertoires in COVID-19. TCRdb keeps only in-frame clones here, not all; method: immunoSEQ multiplex PCR. The table records 97,000 or so clones, more than 80% of them present only once. Sequencing input: peripheral blood. These receptors originate from a human donor in a cohort sampled during active COVID-19.

The CDR3 region has the DNA TGTGCCATCAGTGGAGGGTACGAGCAGTACTTC. This codes for CAISGGYEQYF. The chain carries TRBV10-3 and TRBJ2-7; a weak D match, TRBD2 (5 bases). Germline lookup yields CDR1 ENHRY and CDR2 SYGVKD. Trimming removed 4 bases from V and 4 bases from J, with 5 bases in between. CDR3 size: 11 residues.

This chain connects TRBV6-1 to TRBJ1-2; 10 nucleotides align to TRBD1. CDR1 MNHNS and CDR2 SASEGT come from the germline V gene. This CDR3 region has 19 residues. V lost 4 bases to trimming and J lost 4 bases; unmatched junction nucleotides: 18. The CDR3 bases are TGTGCCAGCAGTGGCCAGCCCGGGACAGGGGTTTCCCCAGCCTATGGCTACACCTTC. It encodes CASSGQPGTGVSPAYGYTF.

The gene calls are TRBV5-4 and TRBJ1-2; unclear D gene. V was trimmed by 4 bases and J by 5 bases, leaving 21 bases between them. CDR1 and CDR2 (germline): SGHNT, YYREEE (reference sequence). The CDR3 consists of 16 residues. CDR3 residues: CASSGTEPRGTYGYTF. The CDR3 DNA reads as TGTGCCAGCAGCGGAACGGAGCCACGGGGTACATATGGCTACACCTTC. Using reference TRBV5-4 and TRBJ1-2 for the parts outside the CDR3, the full variable domain is ETGVTQSPTHLIKTRGQQVTLRCSSQSGHNTVSWYQQALGQGPQFIFQYYREEENGRGNFPPRFSGLQFPNYSSELNVNALELDDSALYLCASSGTEPRGTYGYTFGSGTRLTVV.

This clone has a single count. The V call is TRBV4-2, the J call TRBJ2-2, with 9 bases that match TRBD1. The CDR3 extends over 17 amino acids. V was pared by 4 bases and J by 5 bases, with 11 bases of the junction left unmatched. Germline V gene sequence: CDR1 LGHNA, CDR2 YNFKEQ. CDR3 in DNA: TGTGCCAGCAGCCGAGCTCCCGGGACAGGGTTAACCGGGGAGCTGTTTTTT. Translation: CASSRAPGTGLTGELFF.

The rearrangement joins TRBV7-9 to TRBJ2-1; TRBD1 agrees at 10 bases. Germline CDR1 and CDR2: SEHNR and FQNEAQ (reference sequence). The CDR3 is made up of 15 amino acids. V gave up 4 bases and J gave up 3 bases; unmatched junction bases: 3. This chain's CDR3 is CASSWTGGGYNEQFF. The CDR3, as DNA: TGTGCCAGCAGCTGGACAGGGGGAGGCTACAATGAGCAGTTCTTC.

V gene TRBV4-3 combines with J gene TRBJ2-3; 12 nucleotides line up with TRBD2. The CDR3 is made up of 16 amino acids. The junction had 8 bases not matched to a gene; V was cut back by 5 bases and J by 5 bases. Germline V gene lookup returns CDR1 LGHNA and CDR2 YSLEER. CDR3 sequence reads: CASSLRLAGAQDTQYF. The CDR3 DNA follows: TGCGCCAGCAGCTTACGACTAGCGGGGGCGCAAGATACGCAGTATTTT.

The CDR3: CASSFFSGGEETQYF. CDR3 coding DNA: TGTGCCAGCAGCTTTTTCAGCGGGGGGGAAGAGACCCAGTACTTC. The rearrangement links TRBV7-9 to TRBJ2-5, with 10 nucleotides matching TRBD2. This CDR3 comprises 15 residues. Germline V gene data show CDR1 as SEHNR and CDR2 as FQNEAQ (reference sequence). Germline trimming cut 3 bases from V and 3 bases from J; bases unmatched to any gene: 4.

The chain employs TRBV9 and TRBJ1-1; D may be TRBD1 (5 bases). The CDR3 length is 15 residues. Trimming cost V 2 bases and J 1 base, with 12 bases left between them. Germline CDR1 is SGDLS and CDR2 is YYNGEE. CDR3 nucleotide sequence: TGTGCCAGCAGCGTCCCCCAGGGTAAGAACACTGAAGCTTTCTTT. This gives the protein CASSVPQGKNTEAFF.

This chain connects TRBV9 to TRBJ1-6, with a weak D call TRBD1 (5 bases). Trimming cost V 0 bases and J 7 bases, with 11 bases left between them. CDR3 length: 15 residues. CDR1 is SGDLS and CDR2 is YYNGEE in the germline V gene. The CDR3 reads CASSVGHSGNSPLHF. The CDR3 DNA is TGTGCCAGCAGCGTAGGTCACTCAGGGAATTCACCCCTCCACTTT. The full variable domain, completed using reference TRBV9 and TRBJ1-6, is DSGVTQTPKHLITATGQRVTLRCSPRSGDLSVYWYQQSLDQGLQFLIQYYNGEERAKGNILERFSAQQFPDLHSELNLSSLELGDSALYFCASSVGHSGNSPLHFGNGTRLTVT.

This rearrangement joins TRBV7-6 to TRBJ1-4; TRBD1 is a possible D gene (5 bases). Deletions cut 4 bases from V and 12 bases from J, with 12 bases between. The V gene's germline CDR1 is SGHVS and CDR2 FNYEAQ. This CDR3 is 12 amino acids long. CDR3 nucleotide sequence: TGTGCCAGCAGCTCGGGGGGGAGGGAACTGTTTTTT. It translates to CASSSGGRELFF. The full variable domain, its missing parts supplied by reference TRBV7-6 and TRBJ1-4, is GAGVSQSPRYKVTKRGQDVALRCDPISGHVSLYWYRQALGQGPEFLTYFNYEAQQDKSGLPNDRFSAERPEGSISTLTIQRTEQRDSAMYRCASSSGGRELFFGSGTQLSVL.

In regard to this clone: One junction end disagrees with the germline gene, perhaps due to a read error. The chain employs TRBV7-7 and TRBJ1-3, with a weak D call TRBD1 (5 bases). CDR1 is SSHAT, CDR2 FNYEAQ, per germline (reference sequence). The CDR3 is made up of 16 amino acids. Here the CDR3 DNA reads TGTGCTAGCAGCCCCTCGACAGTACTCTCTGGAAACACCATATATTTT. Protein: CASSPSTVLSGNTIYF.

CDR3 amino acids: CASSPGTVGPYEQYF. The CDR3 nucleotides are TGTGCCAGCAGCCCCGGGACTGTGGGTCCTTACGAGCAGTACTTC. The gene calls are TRBV11-3 and TRBJ2-7; tentative D call: TRBD2 (6 bases). The V gene's germline CDR1 is SGHNT and CDR2 YENEEA. The CDR3 runs 15 residues. Trimming shortened V by 5 bases and J by 4 bases, and 18 bases separated the two germline ends.

This rearrangement joins TRBV6-6 to TRBJ1-5, with a weak D call TRBD1 (6 bases). The V end was cut by 6 bases, the J end by 4 bases, with 13 bases between. Germline V CDR1 and CDR2: MNHNY, SVGAGI (reference sequence). The CDR3 length is 14 residues. DNA of the CDR3: TGTGCCAGCAGCCTCCGACAGGAAAATCAGCCCCAGCATTTT. Translation gives CASSLRQENQPQHF.